The 23 T cell receptor beta chains in this list originate from one sample, sequenced in a study of shared clonotypes between healthy human individuals. Sequenced by immunoSEQ multiplex PCR; TCRdb stores in-frame clones only, minus some. The data show approximately 1,500,000 clones, with approximately 98% seen just once and around 0.47% held by the top ten. The specimen sequenced was naive CD4+ T cells sorted from blood. Subset noted: CD45RA+ positively selected. The receptors stem from a man between 25 and 39 years old in good health.

The V and J genes are TRBV5-1 and TRBJ2-7; D tentatively reads TRBD1 or TRBD2 (6 bases each). Deletions cut 2 bases from V and 2 bases from J, with 20 bases between. CDR3 length equals 17 residues. Germline CDR1 is SGHRS and CDR2 is YFSETQ. Here the CDR3 DNA reads TGCGCCAGCAGCTTAGGGGGGTGGCAGGGTAGCCCCTACGAGCAGTACTTC. This gives the protein CASSLGGWQGSPYEQYF.

This chain connects TRBV25-1 to TRBJ1-2; 10 bases agree with TRBD1. Germline values: CDR1 MGHDK, CDR2 SYGVNS. The junction had 5 bases not matched to a gene; V was cut back by 8 bases and J by 8 bases. The length of the CDR3 is 12 residues. CDR3 loop: CASGWTGGGYTF. DNA of the CDR3: TGTGCCAGCGGCTGGACAGGGGGAGGCTACACCTTC.

V is TRBV7-9 and J is TRBJ2-3; no reliable D call. V was pared by 5 bases and J by 0 bases, with 6 bases between. Germline V CDR1 and CDR2: SEHNR, FQNEAQ (reference sequence). This CDR3 has 13 amino acids. The CDR3 region is CASSVTSTDTQYF. CDR3 DNA: TGTGCCAGCAGCGTAACTAGCACAGATACGCAGTATTTT.

V is TRBV18 and J is TRBJ1-3, with no clear D. Germline V gene sequence: CDR1 KGHSH, CDR2 LQKENI. V was pared by 2 bases and J by 3 bases, with 14 bases between. The CDR3 sequence is 16 residues long. CDR3 sequence (DNA): TGTGCCAGCTCACCAAACGCAGCCCTTCTTGGAAACACCATATATTTT. Translating it yields CASSPNAALLGNTIYF.

Remarks on this clone: This same CDR3 is encoded by further DNA sequences in the sample. V and J are TRBV7-9 and TRBJ1-1, with a possible D match to TRBD1 (6 bases). This CDR3 region has 13 residues. The V gene lost 4 bases and the J gene lost 1 base, with 7 bases spanning the gap. Looked up from germline, CDR1 is SEHNR and CDR2 is FQNEAQ (reference sequence). This CDR3 is CASSSTGNTEAFF. DNA of the CDR3: TGTGCCAGCAGCTCGACAGGGAACACTGAAGCTTTCTTT.

With respect to this clone: Mismatch with germline at one junction end may stem from a read error. This sequence joins TRBV7-7 and TRBJ2-1, with a weak D call TRBD2 (6 bases). CDR3 size: 13 residues. Looked up from germline, CDR1 is SSHAT and CDR2 is FNYEAQ (reference sequence). The CDR3 DNA follows: TGTGCTAGCAGGCAACTAGCAACCGATGAGCAGTTCTTC. It encodes CASRQLATDEQFF.

This rearrangement joins TRBV5-6 to TRBJ1-1, with D maybe TRBD1 (6 bases). In germline, CDR1 is SGHDT, CDR2 YYEEEE. This CDR3 is 13 amino acids long. Trimming took off 1 base at V and 7 bases at J, with 11 bases between the two ends. Written as DNA, the CDR3 is TGTGCCAGCAGCTTGCCGGGGGCGGGTGAAGCTTTCTTT. Protein product: CASSLPGAGEAFF.

J is TRBJ2-3 and V is TRBV5-1, with 10 nucleotides matching TRBD2. The V gene end was trimmed by 2 bases and the J gene end by 2 bases; junction bases not matched to a gene: 5. CDR3 size: 16 residues. CDR1 is SGHRS and CDR2 is YFSETQ in the germline V gene. The CDR3 sequence: CASSFGLADITDTQYF. DNA of the CDR3: TGCGCCAGCAGCTTCGGACTAGCGGATATCACAGATACGCAGTATTTT.

This rearrangement joins TRBV18 to TRBJ1-5, with D unclear. Germline CDR1 and CDR2: KGHSH and LQKENI. The CDR3 contains 16 residues. V shed 0 bases and J shed 9 bases, with 18 bases lying between them. CDR3 DNA: TGTGCCAGCTCACCACCAGGGTCACACAGCCGACGGCCCCAGCATTTT. Amino acid sequence: CASSPPGSHSRRPQHF. Supplemented by reference TRBV18 and TRBJ1-5, the full variable domain reads NAGVMQNPRHLVRRRGQEARLRCSPMKGHSHVYWYRQLPEEGLKFMVYLQKENIIDESGMPKERFSAEFPKEGPSILRIQQVVRGDSAAYFCASSPPGSHSRRPQHFGDGTRLSIL.

In its sample, this clone was seen once. The genes are TRBV29-1 and TRBJ1-5; maybe TRBD1 (5 bases). The V and J ends lost 5 bases and 0 bases respectively, with 14 bases between them. Germline CDR1 reads SQVTM; CDR2 reads ANQGSEA. This CDR3 region has 15 residues. DNA for the CDR3: TGCAGCGTTTGGGACCCGTCAATTAGCAATCAGCCCCAGCATTTT. Protein: CSVWDPSISNQPQHF.

The chain carries TRBV6-1 and TRBJ1-3; D ambiguous. V lost 4 bases, J lost 0 bases, and 13 bases lay in between. Germline-derived CDR1 and CDR2 are MNHNS and SASEGT. This CDR3 contains 16 residues. The CDR3 loop reads CASSAFLRSSGNTIYF. The DNA of the CDR3 is TGTGCCAGCAGTGCCTTCTTGAGGAGCTCTGGAAACACCATATATTTT.

The chain links TRBV27 to TRBJ2-6; 9 nucleotides match TRBD1. The CDR3 has 17 amino acids. Looked up from germline, CDR1 is MNHEY and CDR2 is SMNVEV (reference sequence). The V segment lost 1 base and the J segment 2 bases; nucleotides outside the gene matches: 3. CDR3 region: CASSLLQGATGANVLTF. CDR3 nucleotide sequence: TGTGCCAGCAGTTTATTACAGGGGGCCACTGGGGCCAACGTCCTGACTTTC.

The chain combines TRBV4-3 with TRBJ1-2; the D is unclear. V lost 3 bases, J lost 4 bases, and 9 bases lay in between. CDR3 length: 13 amino acids. Germline values: CDR1 LGHNA, CDR2 YSLEER. In nucleotides, the CDR3 is TGCGCCAGCAGCCAGACGGTAGCCTATGGCTACACCTTC. Residues: CASSQTVAYGYTF.

This chain joins TRBV18 and TRBJ2-7; 12 bases fit TRBD1. Germline trimming cut 5 bases from V and 6 bases from J; bases unmatched to any gene: 5. This CDR3 has 14 amino acids. Germline V gene sequence: CDR1 KGHSH, CDR2 LQKENI. The CDR3 nucleotides read TGTGCCAGCTCATCCGGGACAGGGGGCATCGAGCAGTACTTC. Its translation is CASSSGTGGIEQYF. The entire variable domain, with the rest obtained from reference TRBV18 and TRBJ2-7, is as follows: NAGVMQNPRHLVRRRGQEARLRCSPMKGHSHVYWYRQLPEEGLKFMVYLQKENIIDESGMPKERFSAEFPKEGPSILRIQQVVRGDSAAYFCASSSGTGGIEQYFGPGTRLTVT.

The rearrangement links TRBV9 to TRBJ2-5, with D unresolved. The CDR3 extends over 12 amino acids. Germline assignment: CDR1 SGDLS and CDR2 YYNGEE. Trimming took 0 bases from V and 6 from J, leaving 6 bases between them. Here the CDR3 reads CASSVGIKTQYF. Written as DNA, the CDR3 is TGTGCCAGCAGCGTAGGTATCAAGACCCAGTACTTC.

The chain has TRBV9 and TRBJ2-7, with 9 bases fitting TRBD2. Germline trimming cut 3 bases from V and 3 bases from J; bases unmatched to any gene: 13. Germline-derived CDR1 and CDR2 are SGDLS and YYNGEE. The CDR3 loop spans 17 amino acids. CDR3 amino acids: CASSAGTLAGLHYEQYF. CDR3 bases: TGTGCCAGCAGCGCCGGGACGCTAGCGGGGCTGCACTACGAGCAGTACTTC.

This sequence joins TRBV2 and TRBJ2-5; D is perhaps TRBD1 or TRBD2 (5 bases each). This CDR3 comprises 14 residues. The germline gives CDR1 SNHLY, CDR2 FYNNEI. The ends were cut back, 6 bases at V and 2 bases at J, with 13 bases in the middle. The CDR3 sequence is CASRGDPMQETQYF. The CDR3 DNA sequence: TGTGCCAGCAGGGGGGACCCAATGCAAGAGACCCAGTACTTC.

V is TRBV5-1 and J is TRBJ1-2; no definite D call. Germline-derived CDR1 and CDR2 are SGHRS and YFSETQ. CDR3 length equals 12 residues. Trimming removed 4 bases at V and 8 bases at J, with 12 bases between. The DNA of the CDR3 is TGCGCCAGCAGCCCCGACCTGGAGGGCTACACCTTC. This codes for CASSPDLEGYTF.

The chain recombines TRBV19 with TRBJ2-7, with D tentatively TRBD1 (5 bases). V shed 3 bases and J shed 0 bases, with 18 bases lying between them. CDR1 and CDR2 from the germline V gene are LNHDA and SQIVND (reference sequence). The CDR3 spans 17 residues. The CDR3 DNA reads as TGTGCCAGTAGTATCGGTCAGGGAAGGGGCGGCTCCTACGAGCAGTACTTC. Protein product: CASSIGQGRGGSYEQYF.

The genes are TRBV10-3 and TRBJ2-7, with TRBD1 matching 8 bases. Germline CDR1 reads ENHRY; CDR2 reads SYGVKD. J gave up 4 bases and V 10 bases, and 9 bases lay outside the gene matches. This CDR3 has 13 amino acids. CDR3 sequence reads: CATAGQGLYEQYF. The DNA of the CDR3 is TGTGCCACCGCAGGACAGGGCCTTTACGAGCAGTACTTC.

The chain carries TRBV7-9 and TRBJ2-5; 9 positions agree with TRBD2. Germline V gene data show CDR1 as SEHNR and CDR2 as FQNEAQ (reference sequence). The CDR3 runs to 17 residues. The V gene end was trimmed by 5 bases and the J gene end by 3 bases; junction bases not matched to a gene: 13. Here the CDR3 reads CASSPGSGGTSKETQYF. Written as DNA, the CDR3 is TGTGCCAGCAGCCCAGGGTCGGGGGGGACTAGCAAAGAGACCCAGTACTTC.

In DNA form, the CDR3 reads TGTGCCAGCAGTGAAGCCGGGACAGGAAGTTTCAATGAGCAGTTCTTC. Its protein is CASSEAGTGSFNEQFF. V and J are TRBV6-1 and TRBJ2-1; TRBD1 matches at 8 bases. J lost 6 bases, V lost 0 bases, and 7 bases had no gene match. Germline CDR1 MNHNS, CDR2 SASEGT. The CDR3 is 16 amino acids.

The sample holds one count of this clone. The rearrangement joins TRBV5-6 to TRBJ2-7; D might be TRBD2 (5 bases). Trimming left V 4 bases short and J 7 bases short, with 12 bases between. Germline CDR1 reads SGHDT; CDR2 reads YYEEEE. This CDR3 has 12 amino acids. CDR3 protein: CASSPLAGEQYF. In DNA, the CDR3 is TGTGCCAGCAGCCCCCTTGCGGGTGAGCAGTACTTC.